Described below is a single T cell receptor (beta chain) sequence and its context. There are a few counts of this clonotype. It has no known antigen specificity. No base quality information exists; no much larger clone differs at one position. The donors were 40 or so Caucasian individuals from Russia, aged roughly 6 to 100 years, who were systemically healthy. About 9.8 milliliters of peripheral blood were drawn from each donor into EDTA-treated Vacutainer tubes. Ficoll-Paque density-gradient centrifugation was used to isolate PBMCs, with at least 7 million obtained per sample. Total RNA, at least 6 micrograms per sample, was extracted from PBMCs with Trizol reagent. The percentages of naive CD45RAhigh/CD27high T cells were determined by flow cytometry on a PBMC aliquot from every donor. The protocol used for the library was 5' RACE. Instrument on record: Illumina HiSeq 2500. A second PCR of roughly 7 to 11 cycles was performed with a sample-barcoded 5' primer and a J-beta primer mix. A unique molecular identifier was introduced onto each TCR beta cDNA molecule by a template-switch 5' adaptor carrying 12 random nucleotides. Each sample yielded at least 3 million CDR3-containing paired-end reads. The Mint cDNA synthesis kit, primed by a TRBC-specific oligonucleotide, was used to synthesize first-strand cDNA from all RNA. After uracil-DNA glycosylase treatment, a first 18-cycle PCR used universal primers M1SS and BC2_uni_R on all cDNA. The study's processing was this. For normalization, 1 million high-quality reads, each with a distinct molecular identifier, were randomly selected from each sample. Instead of being binned into consensus sequences, reads with shared molecular identifiers were discarded. CDR3 identification, clonotype clustering and error correction used MiTCR with a Q25 quality threshold and the strictest error-elimination algorithm. A nonparametric unseen species model with Euler transformation was used to estimate lower-bound total TCR beta diversity. Using fastp at Q25 and MiXCR, TCRdb reprocessed the public reads and kept productive beta chains. Records with the same CDR3 protein are collapsed into one entry carrying the most frequent genes and DNA. For this entry, the V and J calls and clone size follow TCRdb and not the study's own pipeline. The sample contains around 1,000,000 distinct CDR3 sequences, around 25% of them found a single time. The ten top clones hold 0.75% of the sample.

The data are from a study of blood T cells in healthy people across ages (dated by TCRdb to between 2014 and 2017). As for the study more broadly: Template switching captured roughly one uniquely barcoded TCR beta cDNA molecule per two T cells in model experiments. Using deep sequencing normalized with unique cDNA molecular identifiers, the study measured how TCR beta repertoire diversity changes with age. Donors were grouped into four age groups: young (average 16 years), middle-aged (around 39), aged (around 62) and long-lived (around 80). For two donors (one aged 18 to 29 and one aged 80 or older), the study analyzed two additional independent replicas of 1 million unique cDNA reads from the same blood draw. Broader findings and caveats from the paper: Since profiling was done on bulk unsorted PBMCs, naive and antigen-experienced compartments could not be conclusively compared. The CMV infection status of donors was not known, potentially confounding age-related changes in expanded clonotypes. There was a strong correlation between observed TCR beta diversity and the percentage of naive T cells measured by flow cytometry. Compared with the aged group, the long-lived group had more naive CD4+ T cells, fewer expanded clones and increased TCR diversity, a pattern suggesting age selection. As age increased, observed TCR beta diversity per million T cells dropped in a roughly linear way, and a significant reduction was already evident by age around 41. Estimates of total diversity based on one million sequenced T cells were considered lower bounds and underestimates.

The germline V gene specifies SQVTM as CDR1 and ANQGSEA as CDR2. The CDR3 spans 16 residues, from the cysteine through the phenylalanine. The retained sequence is limited to the CDR3, 48 bases, with the frame set at the first base. Trimming removed 7 bases from V and 5 bases from J; the gene matches leave 16 bases unexplained. This sample also belongs to another study, concerning T cells of mothers and their children. The second study's authors report: Nine systemically healthy Caucasian individuals, comprising three mothers and their six children, were included as donors. cDNA synthesis used all of the extracted RNA, with 1.5 ug of RNA in each 15 ul reaction. Sample barcodes and 2-4 random nucleotides were added via the M1S primer in the second PCR. Over 8 million TCR beta CDR3 reads were obtained for each mother, and some 3 million reads were obtained for each child. TCR recombination output is similarly shaped by thymic selection in related and unrelated pairs, with a minor effect exerted by inherited differences. Normalized repertoire overlap was always found to be slightly, but never significantly, higher in related mother-child pairs than in unrelated mother-child pairs. Persistent microchimeric T cell clones were not detected, at a sensitivity of approximately 100 clones per million clonotypes. The study used deep NGS to compare TCR beta repertoires of mothers and children, seeking features distinguishing related mother-child pairs from unrelated individuals. On average, the children were about 12 +/- 4 years old, while the mothers were 40 +/- 4 years old. After adapter ligation was performed with NEBNext reagents, the libraries were sequenced on an Illumina HiSeq 2000 with 100+100 nt paired-end reads. To prevent cross-contamination, the mother and child libraries were prepared a month apart and were sequenced in separate runs. Between roughly 500,000 and 2,000,000 distinct TCR beta clonotypes were identified per donor. Naive TCR beta clonotypes were estimated from low-frequency clonotypes matched to each donor's FACS-determined naive share, without sorting.

The receptor comes from a girl aged 2-10 years in good health. The chain uses TRBV29-1 and TRBJ2-1; 8 central nucleotides agree with TRBD2. The sample consisted of blood. The CDR3 sequence is CSGTLAAGSFDNEQFF. The nucleotide sequence is TGCAGCGGGACACTAGCGGCAGGTAGCTTTGACAATGAGCAGTTCTTC.